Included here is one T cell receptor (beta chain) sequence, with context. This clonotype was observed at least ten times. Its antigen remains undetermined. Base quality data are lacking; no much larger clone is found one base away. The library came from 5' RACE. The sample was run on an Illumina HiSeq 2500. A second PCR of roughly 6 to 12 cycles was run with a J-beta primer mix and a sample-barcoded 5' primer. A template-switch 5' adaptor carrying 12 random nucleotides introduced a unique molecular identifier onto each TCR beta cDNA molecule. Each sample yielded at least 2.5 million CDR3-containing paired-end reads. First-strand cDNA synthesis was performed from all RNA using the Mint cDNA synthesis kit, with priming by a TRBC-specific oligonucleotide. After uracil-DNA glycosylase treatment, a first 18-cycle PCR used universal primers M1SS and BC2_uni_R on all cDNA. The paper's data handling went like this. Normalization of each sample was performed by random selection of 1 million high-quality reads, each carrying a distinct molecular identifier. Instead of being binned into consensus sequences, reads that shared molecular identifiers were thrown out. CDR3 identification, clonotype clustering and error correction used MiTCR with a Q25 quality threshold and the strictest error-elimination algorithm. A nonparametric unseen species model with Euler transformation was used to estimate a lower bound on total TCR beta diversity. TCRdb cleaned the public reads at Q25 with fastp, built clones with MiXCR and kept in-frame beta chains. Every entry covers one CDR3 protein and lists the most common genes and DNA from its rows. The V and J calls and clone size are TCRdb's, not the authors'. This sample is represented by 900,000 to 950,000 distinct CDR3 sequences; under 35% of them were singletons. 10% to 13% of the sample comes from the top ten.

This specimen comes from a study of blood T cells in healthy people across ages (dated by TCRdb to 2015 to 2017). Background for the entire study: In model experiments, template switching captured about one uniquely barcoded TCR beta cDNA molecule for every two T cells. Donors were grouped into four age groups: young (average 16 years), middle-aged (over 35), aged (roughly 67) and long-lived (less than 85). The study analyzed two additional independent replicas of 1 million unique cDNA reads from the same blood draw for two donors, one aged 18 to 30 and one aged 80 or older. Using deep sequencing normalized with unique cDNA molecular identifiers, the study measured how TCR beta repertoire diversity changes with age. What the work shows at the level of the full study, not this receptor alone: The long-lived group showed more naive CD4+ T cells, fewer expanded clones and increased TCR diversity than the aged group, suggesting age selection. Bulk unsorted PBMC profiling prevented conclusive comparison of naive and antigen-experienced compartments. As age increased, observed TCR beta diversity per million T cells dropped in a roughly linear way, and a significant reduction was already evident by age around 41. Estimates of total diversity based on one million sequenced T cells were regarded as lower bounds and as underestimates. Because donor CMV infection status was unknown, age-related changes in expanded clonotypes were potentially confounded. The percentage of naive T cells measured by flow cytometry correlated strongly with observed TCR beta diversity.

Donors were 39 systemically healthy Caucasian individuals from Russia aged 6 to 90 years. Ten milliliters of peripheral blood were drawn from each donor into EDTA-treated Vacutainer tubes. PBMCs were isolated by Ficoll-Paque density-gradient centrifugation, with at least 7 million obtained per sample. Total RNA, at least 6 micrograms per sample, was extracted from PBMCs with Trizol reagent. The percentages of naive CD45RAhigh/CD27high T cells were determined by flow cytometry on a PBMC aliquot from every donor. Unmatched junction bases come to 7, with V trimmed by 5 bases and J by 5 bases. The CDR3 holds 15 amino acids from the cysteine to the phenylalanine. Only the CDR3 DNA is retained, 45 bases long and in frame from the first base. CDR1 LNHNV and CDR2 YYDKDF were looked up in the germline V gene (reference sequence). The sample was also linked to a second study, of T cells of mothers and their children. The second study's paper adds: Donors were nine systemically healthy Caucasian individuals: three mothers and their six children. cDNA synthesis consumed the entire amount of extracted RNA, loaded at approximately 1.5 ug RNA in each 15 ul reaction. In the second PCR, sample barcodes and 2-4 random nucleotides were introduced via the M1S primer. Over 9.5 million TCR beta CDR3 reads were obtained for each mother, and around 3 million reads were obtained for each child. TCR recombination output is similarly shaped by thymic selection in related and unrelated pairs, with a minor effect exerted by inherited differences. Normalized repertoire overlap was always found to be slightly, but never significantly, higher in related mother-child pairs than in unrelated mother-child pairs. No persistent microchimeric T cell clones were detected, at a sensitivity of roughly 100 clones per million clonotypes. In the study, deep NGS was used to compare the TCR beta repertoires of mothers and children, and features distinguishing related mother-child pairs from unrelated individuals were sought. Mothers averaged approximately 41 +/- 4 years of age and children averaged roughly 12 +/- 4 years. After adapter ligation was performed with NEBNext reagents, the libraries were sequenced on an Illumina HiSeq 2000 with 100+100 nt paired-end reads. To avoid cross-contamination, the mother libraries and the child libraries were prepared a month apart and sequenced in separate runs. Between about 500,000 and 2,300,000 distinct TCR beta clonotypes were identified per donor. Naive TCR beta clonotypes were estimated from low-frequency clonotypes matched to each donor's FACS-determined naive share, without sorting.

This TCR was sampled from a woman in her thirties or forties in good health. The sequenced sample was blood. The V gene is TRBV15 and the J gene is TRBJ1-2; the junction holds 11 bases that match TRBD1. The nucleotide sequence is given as TGTGCCACCAGCGTACGGACAGGGGGCGTGTATGGCTACACCTTC. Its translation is CATSVRTGGVYGYTF.